This passage covers 30 T cell receptor beta chains from one sample sequenced in a study of lymphopenia after photon versus proton radiotherapy (dated by TCRdb to the late 2010s). Libraries were prepared through the immunoSEQ multiplex PCR assay. Drawn from immuneACCESS, this table holds only the in-frame rearrangements with V and J called that TCRdb kept. Clones are partly lost; checked studies trace under half to an unresolved V gene and leave the rest unexplained. Within this sample are 70,000 or so clones, with approximately 90% of them counted one time only. The ten largest make up 2.5% to 3% of the sample. Sequencing was performed on peripheral blood, taken from a patient treated with photon-based radiotherapy. Receptors were obtained from a woman in her 70s with pancreatic cancer.

This clone was seen once. J is TRBJ1-5 and V is TRBV16; perhaps TRBD1 as D (5 bases). V was clipped by 0 bases and J by 2 bases, with 8 bases between them. There are 15 residues in the CDR3. Germline V gene sequence: CDR1 KGHSY, CDR2 FQNENV. The CDR3 loop reads CASSQSGTRNQPQHF. CDR3 sequence (DNA): TGTGCCAGCAGCCAATCAGGGACCCGCAATCAGCCCCAGCATTTT.

This chain joins TRBV6-5 and TRBJ2-3, with a possible D match to TRBD2 (6 bases). Germline CDR1 reads MNHEY; CDR2 reads SVGAGI. V lost 5 bases and J 6 bases, leaving 12 bases between the germline ends. The CDR3 runs 13 residues. DNA of the CDR3: TGTGCCAGCAGTGACACTGGGAGGGATACGCAGTATTTT. As protein: CASSDTGRDTQYF.

The chain links TRBV28 to TRBJ2-7; 8 bases match TRBD1. Germline V gives CDR1 MDHEN, CDR2 SYDVKM. This CDR3 is 15 amino acids long. Trimming at V came to 7 bases and at J to 6 bases, leaving 14 bases not matched to a gene. The CDR3 region has the DNA TGTGCCAGCACCACGGTCCTCGGACAGGGTCTCGAGCAGTACTTC. Translated, it gives CASTTVLGQGLEQYF.

The chain joins TRBV27 to TRBJ2-7; D possibly corresponds to TRBD2 (6 bases). Per the germline V gene, CDR1 is MNHEY and CDR2 is SMNVEV (reference sequence). Trimming removed 6 bases from V and 1 base from J, with 13 bases in between. This CDR3 comprises 14 residues. CDR3: CASSLLGGSYEQYF. The DNA of the CDR3 is TGTGCCAGCAGCCTATTAGGAGGGTCCTACGAGCAGTACTTC.

This chain joins TRBV7-9 and TRBJ1-1; the match to TRBD1 covers 7 bases. Germline V lookup: CDR1 SEHNR, CDR2 FQNEAQ (reference sequence). There are 15 residues in the CDR3. After removal of 3 bases from V and 3 bases from J, the junction contained 7 bases not matched to a gene. The CDR3 loop is CASSFPGQGDTEAFF. DNA for the CDR3: TGTGCCAGCAGCTTTCCGGGGCAGGGGGACACTGAAGCTTTCTTT.

The chain joins TRBV5-5 to TRBJ2-7; no definite D call. Germline V gene sequence: CDR1 SGHKS, CDR2 YYEKEE (reference sequence). CDR3 length: 15 amino acids. V dropped 0 bases and J dropped 3 bases, with 13 bases sitting between them. The CDR3 DNA follows: TGTGCCAGCAGCTTGGCCATGGCCGGTTTCTACGAGCAGTACTTC. It yields the protein CASSLAMAGFYEQYF.

This clone occurred a few times. This chain joins TRBV6-5 and TRBJ1-1; no clear D gene. There are 11 residues in the CDR3. Germline V gene sequence: CDR1 MNHEY, CDR2 SVGAGI. Trimming took 5 bases from V and 2 from J, leaving 3 bases between them. The chain's CDR3 is CASSRNTEAFF. CDR3 nucleotides: TGTGCCAGCAGTCGCAACACTGAAGCTTTCTTT.

The rearrangement joins TRBV7-9 to TRBJ1-4; 8 nucleotides agree with TRBD1. Germline trimming cut 5 bases from V and 6 bases from J; bases unmatched to any gene: 8. Germline CDR1 SEHNR, CDR2 FQNEAQ (reference sequence). The CDR3 length is 15 residues. CDR3 bases: TGTGCCAGCAGCGTCGGGACAGGCGAGGATGAAAAACTGTTTTTT. It is translated as CASSVGTGEDEKLFF.

The genes are TRBV4-1 and TRBJ2-2; 11 bases align to TRBD2. The CDR3 totals 16 residues. The germline V gene encodes CDR1 MGHRA and CDR2 YSYEKL. Trimming cost V 1 base and J 6 bases; bases outside gene matches: 4. Written as DNA, the CDR3 is TGCGCCAGCAGCCAAGCGCTAGCGGGAGGCCCCGGGGAGCTGTTTTTT. It codes for CASSQALAGGPGELFF.

Concerning this clone: Mismatch with germline at one junction end may stem from a read error. The J gene is TRBJ1-5, the V gene TRBV19, with D perhaps TRBD1 (6 bases). The CDR3 has 15 residues. The germline V gene encodes CDR1 LNHDA and CDR2 SQIVND (reference sequence). For the CDR3, the DNA is TGTGCCACTAGTACTGCTTCGGGGGCCGCGGACCCCCAGCATTTT. Translating gives CATSTASGAADPQHF.

This rearrangement joins TRBV6-1 to TRBJ1-4, with TRBD1 matching 11 bases. This CDR3 has 14 residues. CDR1 is MNHNS and CDR2 is SASEGT in the germline V gene. After removal of 3 bases from V and 7 bases from J, the junction contained 1 base not matched to a gene. CDR3 amino acids: CASSEGTGGEKLFF. CDR3 sequence (DNA): TGTGCCAGCAGTGAGGGGACAGGGGGTGAAAAACTGTTTTTT.

V usage is TRBV18 and J usage is TRBJ2-5; 8 bases are shared with TRBD2. V was pared by 3 bases and J by 1 base, with 10 bases of the junction left unmatched. CDR3 length: 17 amino acids. Germline lookup yields CDR1 KGHSH and CDR2 LQKENI. The CDR3 bases are TGTGCCAGCTCACCGACACTAAGCGGGAGTCTCCAAGAGACCCAGTACTTC. It codes for CASSPTLSGSLQETQYF.

This chain links TRBV4-3 with TRBJ2-3, with D uncertain. Per the germline V gene, CDR1 is LGHNA and CDR2 is YSLEER. The ends were cut back, 2 bases at V and 6 bases at J, with 18 bases in the middle. The CDR3 covers 16 residues. This CDR3 is CASSQPCPGPRDTQYF. The CDR3 DNA reads TGCGCCAGCAGCCAACCCTGCCCTGGGCCAAGGGATACGCAGTATTTT.

This clone showed up just once. The CDR3 reads CASRGGPSPLHF. The CDR3 DNA follows: TGTGCCAGCAGGGGGGGGCCTTCACCCCTCCACTTT. The chain recombines TRBV28 with TRBJ1-6; D perhaps matches TRBD1 (6 bases). The CDR3 spans 12 residues. The germline V gene has CDR1 MDHEN and CDR2 SYDVKM. The V gene lost 6 bases and the J gene lost 9 bases, with 9 bases spanning the gap.

J is TRBJ1-5 and V is TRBV5-8, with D perhaps matching TRBD1 (6 bases). Germline V gene sequence: CDR1 SGHTS, CDR2 YDEGEE. V lost 0 bases and J lost 4, with 11 bases in between. CDR3 length equals 15 residues. The CDR3 region has the DNA TGTGCCAGCAGCTTGGGCGGGACACTAAATCAGCCCCAGCATTTT. Translating gives CASSLGGTLNQPQHF.

This chain joins TRBV29-1 and TRBJ2-1; TRBD2 aligns across 10 bases. The V gene's germline CDR1 is SQVTM and CDR2 ANQGSEA. With 3 bases clipped from V and 9 bases from J, the junction kept 5 bases outside the gene matches. The CDR3 has 13 residues. Written as DNA, the CDR3 is TGCAGCGTTGAGCCTAGCGGGGGTGGTGAGCAGTTCTTC. This codes for CSVEPSGGGEQFF.

The chain has TRBV7-9 and TRBJ1-5; no reliable D call. This CDR3 is 12 amino acids long. Germline V gene lookup returns CDR1 SEHNR and CDR2 FQNEAQ (reference sequence). V shed 0 bases and J shed 6 bases, with 3 bases lying between them. The DNA for the CDR3 is TGTGCCAGCAGCTTAGCGACTCAGCCCCAGCATTTT. It is translated as CASSLATQPQHF.

The chain recombines TRBV5-1 with TRBJ2-6, with D perhaps matching TRBD2 (5 bases). This CDR3 spans 15 amino acids. CDR1 SGHRS and CDR2 YFSETQ come from the germline V gene. The V and J ends lost 3 bases and 1 base respectively, with 8 bases between them. CDR3 protein: CASSWRGSGANVLTF. For the CDR3, the DNA is TGCGCCAGCAGCTGGAGAGGGTCTGGGGCCAACGTCCTGACTTTC.

This sequence joins TRBV28 and TRBJ2-1, with no clear D. The V end lost 6 bases, the J end lost 0 bases, and 15 bases lay between the germline ends. CDR1 and CDR2 from the germline V gene are MDHEN and SYDVKM. CDR3 length: 16 residues. CDR3 sequence reads: CASSLLTTSSYNEQFF. The CDR3, as DNA: TGTGCCAGCAGCCTGCTCACTACGAGCTCCTACAATGAGCAGTTCTTC.

The chain couples TRBV7-6 to TRBJ2-7; 9 positions agree with TRBD2. Per germline, CDR1 SGHVS and CDR2 FNYEAQ. Losses at the gene ends were 5 bases for V and 3 bases for J; bases not matched to a gene: 8. The CDR3 length is 15 residues. CDR3 in DNA: TGTGCCAGCAGCCACCCACTAGCGGGTTTCTACGAGCAGTACTTC. It specifies CASSHPLAGFYEQYF.

The chain has TRBV19 and TRBJ1-5; D is unclear. V shed 8 bases and J shed 0 bases, with 8 bases lying between them. This CDR3 contains 13 residues. Germline V lookup: CDR1 LNHDA, CDR2 SQIVND (reference sequence). Written as DNA, the CDR3 is TGTGCCAGTGGAATGGGTAGCAATCAGCCCCAGCATTTT. Its translation is CASGMGSNQPQHF.

The chain uses TRBV28 and TRBJ2-5; 7 nucleotides match TRBD1. Germline V gene sequence: CDR1 MDHEN, CDR2 SYDVKM. The CDR3 loop spans 15 amino acids. The junction had 5 bases not matched to a gene; V was cut back by 3 bases and J by 1 base. The DNA of the CDR3 is TGTGCCAGCAGTTTCCCGGGACAGCTCCAAGAGACCCAGTACTTC. Its translation is CASSFPGQLQETQYF.

The chain uses TRBV6-6 and TRBJ2-3; 9 bases agree with TRBD2. Germline lookup yields CDR1 MNHNY and CDR2 SVGAGI (reference sequence). The CDR3 length is 15 residues. Trimming took 3 bases from V and 0 from J; bases not matched to a gene: 1. The CDR3, as DNA: TGTGCCAGCAGTTATCTAGCGGGGAGCACAGATACGCAGTATTTT. This sequence encodes CASSYLAGSTDTQYF.

The chain couples TRBV20-1 to TRBJ2-7; D is uncertain. The V gene's germline CDR1 is DFQATT and CDR2 SNEGSKA (reference sequence). V was clipped by 3 bases and J by 4 bases, with 1 base between them. This CDR3 has 9 amino acids. Here the CDR3 DNA reads TGCAGTGCTAGGTACGAGCAGTACTTC. It translates to CSARYEQYF.

The chain carries TRBV7-9 and TRBJ2-7; TRBD2 aligns across 11 bases. J lost 2 bases, V lost 5 bases, and 8 bases had no gene match. Germline CDR1 SEHNR, CDR2 FQNEAQ (reference sequence). This CDR3 is built from 16 residues. CDR3: CASSTEGLAEAYEQYF. The CDR3 bases are TGTGCCAGCAGCACCGAGGGACTAGCGGAGGCCTACGAGCAGTACTTC.

This chain joins TRBV5-1 and TRBJ2-3; D unresolved. This CDR3 has 15 amino acids. Germline V CDR1 and CDR2: SGHRS, YFSETQ. Trimming stripped 0 bases from V and 0 bases from J, with 8 bases between. DNA of the CDR3: TGCGCCAGCAGCTTGGAGGCGACAAGCACAGATACGCAGTATTTT. This gives the protein CASSLEATSTDTQYF.

The chain employs TRBV12-5 and TRBJ2-1; TRBD1 aligns across 11 bases. CDR1 is LGHNT and CDR2 is FRNRAP in the germline V gene. This CDR3 has 21 residues. The V and J ends lost 3 bases and 5 bases, in that order; junction bases with no gene match: 21. The CDR3 DNA sequence: TGTGCTAGTGGTTTAAAAAATGTCAGGACAGGGGGCGTTGTAGTGGACAATGAGCAGTTCTTC. It is translated as CASGLKNVRTGGVVVDNEQFF.

The chain couples TRBV10-2 to TRBJ2-7; 10 nucleotides align to TRBD1. Germline CDR1 and CDR2: WSHSY and SAAADI. The CDR3 runs to 17 residues. The V segment lost 4 bases and the J segment 0 bases; nucleotides outside the gene matches: 9. For the CDR3, the DNA is TGCGCCAGCAGTGGGGACAGGGGACGGGTCCTCTCCTACGAGCAGTACTTC. Amino acids: CASSGDRGRVLSYEQYF.

The rearrangement links TRBV19 to TRBJ1-2, with 7 nucleotides matching TRBD1. Germline V lookup: CDR1 LNHDA, CDR2 SQIVND (reference sequence). The V segment lost 1 base and the J segment 4 bases; nucleotides outside the gene matches: 3. The CDR3 runs to 14 residues. The CDR3 is CASSIGGQPYGYTF. In DNA form, the CDR3 reads TGTGCCAGTAGTATAGGGGGACAGCCCTATGGCTACACCTTC. Filled out from reference TRBV19 and TRBJ1-2, the complete variable domain reads DGGITQSPKYLFRKEGQNVTLSCEQNLNHDAMYWYRQDPGQGLRLIYYSQIVNDFQKGDIAEGYSVSREKKESFPLTVTSAQKNPTAFYLCASSIGGQPYGYTFGSGTRLTVV.

CDR3 region: CASSEEGAPVSEAFF. The DNA for the CDR3 is TGTGCCAGCAGCGAAGAGGGGGCGCCTGTTAGTGAAGCTTTCTTT. The chain carries TRBV11-3 and TRBJ1-1; 7 bases fit TRBD1. CDR3 size: 15 residues. Germline V CDR1 and CDR2: SGHNT, YENEEA. Losses at the gene ends were 5 bases for V and 7 bases for J; bases not matched to a gene: 13. Together with reference TRBV11-3 and TRBJ1-1, the CDR3 gives the full variable domain: EAGVVQSPRYKIIEKKQPVAFWCNPISGHNTLYWYLQNLGQGPELLIRYENEEAVDDSQLPKDRFSAERLKGVDSTLKIQPAELGDSAVYLCASSEEGAPVSEAFFGQGTRLTVV.